Listed below are T cell receptor beta chains from one sample, sequenced in a study of blood T cell repertoires in COVID-19. Sequencing used immunoSEQ multiplex PCR; TCRdb keeps in-frame clones, though not all of them. The sample yields 380,000 or so clones, 70% to 90% seen once. The specimen was peripheral blood. These TCRs come from a man aged 35-49 years with acute or convalescent COVID-19. The CDR3 runs from the conserved cysteine through the conserved F or W. A D gene is named only where the DNA matches it firmly. Clone sizes are given selectively: once, few, many, or a class where the clone is expanded.

v_call	d_call	clone_size	j_call	cdr3_nt	cdr3_aa
TRBV19	TRBD1	NA	TRBJ1-5	TGTGCCAGTAGTACAAGGACAGGGGGGTTCGGGGCCCAGCATTTT	CASSTRTGGFGAQHF
TRBV5-6	TRBD1	NA	TRBJ2-5	TGTGCCAGCAGCTCCCGGACAGGGGTCGAGACCCAGTACTTC	CASSSRTGVETQYF
TRBV5-1	TRBD1	NA	TRBJ2-7	TGCGCCAGCAGCTCCTTAGGACAGGGGTCCTACGAGCAGTACTTC	CASSSLGQGSYEQYF
TRBV9	NA	NA	TRBJ1-2	TGTGCCAGCAGCGTAGCTGGGTCAGGGGCTTGGGGCTACACCTTC	CASSVAGSGAWGYTF
TRBV9	TRBD1	NA	TRBJ1-2	TGTGCCAGCAGCGGAGAGGGGGCAGGCACCTTC	CASSGEGAGTF
TRBV25-1	NA	once	TRBJ2-7	TGTGCCAGCAGTGAACTGCCGGGAAGGGAGCAGTACTTC	CASSELPGREQYF
TRBV11-1	TRBD2	NA	TRBJ2-1	TGTGCCAGCAGCTTCGGACTAGCGGGGGTATATGAGCAGTTCTTC	CASSFGLAGVYEQFF
TRBV7-8	NA	NA	TRBJ1-2	TGTGCCAGCAGCTTAGATTTTGCAGGAAGATATGGCTACACCTTC	CASSLDFAGRYGYTF
TRBV6-5	NA	NA	TRBJ1-5	TGTGCCAGCAGCGTTTATAGCAATCAGCCCCAGCATTTT	CASSVYSNQPQHF
TRBV12-5	NA	NA	TRBJ1-1	TGTGCTAGTGGTTTGAATCGCGGGGGTAACACTGAAGCTTTCTTT	CASGLNRGGNTEAFF
TRBV27	NA	NA	TRBJ1-1	TGTGCCAGCAGTTTTGTATTCGGGAAGAACACTGAAGCTTTCTTT	CASSFVFGKNTEAFF
TRBV2	NA	NA	TRBJ1-2	TGTGCCAGCAGTGATGGCAACACCGGCTACACCTTC	CASSDGNTGYTF
TRBV29-1	TRBD1	once	TRBJ2-1	TGCAGCGTGCTGCCGGGACAGGGCGTTAATGAGCAGTTCTTC	CSVLPGQGVNEQFF
TRBV28	TRBD1	NA	TRBJ1-1	TGTGCCAGCAGACTATACGGGACAGGGTTCATGAACACTGAAGCTTTCTTT	CASRLYGTGFMNTEAFF
TRBV7-7	NA	NA	TRBJ1-3	TGTGCTAGCAGCGCCGAAGTATTCCGGAGAGCTGGAAACACCATATATTTT	CASSAEVFRRAGNTIYF
TRBV19	NA	NA	TRBJ1-5	TGTGCCAGTAGTGTGACCCGGGGGGGCAATCAGCCCCAGCATTTT	CASSVTRGGNQPQHF
TRBV3-1/TRBV3-2	NA	few	TRBJ2-7	TGTGCCAGCAGCCAAGGCGAGACCTACGAGCAGTACTTC	CASSQGETYEQYF
TRBV28	TRBD1	NA	TRBJ2-3	TGTGCCAGCAGTTCCGGGGGACAGGGTACAAGGGATACGCAGTATTTT	CASSSGGQGTRDTQYF
TRBV5-1	NA	NA	TRBJ1-1	TGCGCCAGCAGCTTGTCGGCGGAAAACACTGAAGCTTTCTTT	CASSLSAENTEAFF
TRBV18	NA	NA	TRBJ2-5	TGTGCCAGCTCATTCAACAGGGACCAAGAGACCCAGTACTTC	CASSFNRDQETQYF
TRBV27	TRBD2	NA	TRBJ2-1	TGTGCCAGCAGTTCCCCAGCGCTAGCGGGAGTGAATGAGCAGTTCTTC	CASSSPALAGVNEQFF
TRBV6-5	TRBD2	NA	TRBJ2-7	TGTGCCAGCAGTTACTCGAGCGGGAGCGCCTACGAGCAGTACTTC	CASSYSSGSAYEQYF
TRBV19	TRBD1	NA	TRBJ1-2	TGTGCCAGTAGCCGACAGGGCTATGGCTACACCTTC	CASSRQGYGYTF
TRBV3-1/TRBV3-2	NA	NA	TRBJ1-1	TGTGCCAGCAGCCAAGAACGACAGGCTCAAGCTTTCTTT	CASSQERQAQAFF
TRBV19	TRBD1	NA	TRBJ1-1	TGTGCCAGTAGTATCGGGGACAGGGGTGAAGCTTTCTTT	CASSIGDRGEAFF
TRBV28	TRBD1	NA	TRBJ1-6	TGTGCCAGCGAAAATGACAGGGTCAGCTCACCCCTCCACTTT	CASENDRVSSPLHF
TRBV6-5	NA	NA	TRBJ2-7	TGTGCCAGCAGTAGACAAGGTTCAAGTTCTTACGAGCAGTACTTC	CASSRQGSSSYEQYF
TRBV27	NA	NA	TRBJ1-2	TGTGCCAGCAGTTTCTCAGGGTCTCGTGGCTACACCTTC	CASSFSGSRGYTF
TRBV5-4	NA	NA	TRBJ1-1	TGTGCCAGCAGCTTGACGGCGGACACTGAAGCTTTCTTT	CASSLTADTEAFF
TRBV2	NA	NA	TRBJ2-5	TGTGCCAGCAGTGACGCGCGGTACCAGGAGACCCAGTACTTC	CASSDARYQETQYF
TRBV5-4	NA	NA	TRBJ1-1	TGTGCCAGCAGCCTCGTATCCGTCGGCACTGAAGCTTTCTTT	CASSLVSVGTEAFF
TRBV5-1	TRBD1	NA	TRBJ1-6	TGCGCCAGCAGCACCTCCGGGACAGGGAATTCACCCCTCCACTTT	CASSTSGTGNSPLHF
TRBV10-1	NA	NA	TRBJ2-7	TGCGCCAGCAGTGAGGGGGGGGCCTTCGGCGAGCAGTACTTC	CASSEGGAFGEQYF
TRBV28	NA	once	TRBJ1-4	TGTGCCAGCAGCACGGCCCTGTATACGGGACTGTTTTTT	CASSTALYTGLFF
TRBV4-2	NA	few	TRBJ2-2	TGTGCCAGCAGCCAAGCCAGGGGACCAAACGGGGAGCTGTTTTTT	CASSQARGPNGELFF
TRBV7-2	TRBD1	few	TRBJ2-3	TGTGCCAGCAGCTTCGGGACAGCCCCAGATACGCAGTATTTT	CASSFGTAPDTQYF
TRBV3-1/TRBV3-2	TRBD2	NA	TRBJ2-2	TGTGCCAGCAGCCAAGAGTACACTAGCGAATACACCGGGGAGCTGTTTTTT	CASSQEYTSEYTGELFF
TRBV19	NA	once	TRBJ1-4	TGTGCCAGTAGTATGAGAGGGCCCGGCGATGAAAAACTGTTTTTT	CASSMRGPGDEKLFF
TRBV5-4	TRBD1	once	TRBJ2-5	TGTGCCAGCACCTCGGACAGGGGTTGGGGAGAGACCCAGTACTTC	CASTSDRGWGETQYF
TRBV6-6	NA	once	TRBJ2-5	TGTGCCAGCAGTTACTCACGGGTGAAGACCCAGTACTTC	CASSYSRVKTQYF
TRBV27	TRBD2	NA	TRBJ2-1	TGTGCCAGCAGTCTCCAACTAGCGGGAGGCCGTTACAATGAGCAGTTCTTC	CASSLQLAGGRYNEQFF
TRBV10-3	NA	NA	TRBJ1-3	TGTGCCATCAGACGACAGGCCTCCAGCTCTGGAAACACCATATATTTT	CAIRRQASSSGNTIYF
TRBV4-2	TRBD1	NA	TRBJ1-6	TGTGCCAGCAGCCAAACCGACAGGGATTCACCCCTCCACTTT	CASSQTDRDSPLHF
TRBV19	NA	once	TRBJ1-1	TGTGCCAGTAGCCTAGGTAGGTACGACACTGAAGCTTTCTTT	CASSLGRYDTEAFF